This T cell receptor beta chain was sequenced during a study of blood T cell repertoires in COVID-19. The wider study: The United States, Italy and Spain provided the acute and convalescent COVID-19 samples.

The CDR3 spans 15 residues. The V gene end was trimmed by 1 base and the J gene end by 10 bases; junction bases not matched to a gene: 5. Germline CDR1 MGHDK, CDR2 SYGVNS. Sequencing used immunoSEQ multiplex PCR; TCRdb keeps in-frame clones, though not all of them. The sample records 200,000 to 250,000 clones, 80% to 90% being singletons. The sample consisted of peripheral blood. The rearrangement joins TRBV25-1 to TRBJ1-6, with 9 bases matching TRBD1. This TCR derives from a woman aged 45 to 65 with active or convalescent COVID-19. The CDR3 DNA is TGTGCCAGCAGTGAATCCACAGGGGGCCACTCACCCCTCCACTTT. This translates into CASSESTGGHSPLHF.